Below are 21 T cell receptor beta chains sequenced from a single sample in a study of a mutant IDH1 vaccine in newly diagnosed glioma. The protocol was immunoSEQ multiplex PCR, while the TCRdb copy is restricted to in-frame clones and leaves out a portion. Altogether roughly 46,000 clones are present, roughly 88% being singletons, with the ten largest covering 2% to 3%. Time point: baseline, week 1 (first vaccination visit). Sample treatment: pre-vaccination baseline after standard-of-care therapy. The sequencing here drew on PBMCs, taken from a glioma patient treated with radiotherapy, temozolomide or both. Every receptor here comes from a man between 40 and 49 years old with glioma.

The chain uses TRBV4-1 and TRBJ2-5, with 9 positions matching TRBD2. CDR1 and CDR2 (germline): MGHRA, YSYEKL. The CDR3 spans 16 residues. J gave up 9 bases and V 1 base, and 12 bases lay outside the gene matches. This CDR3 reads CASSQAKLGAGGAQYF. CDR3 DNA: TGCGCCAGCAGCCAAGCTAAACTAGGGGCGGGGGGGGCCCAGTACTTC.

The V call is TRBV19, the J call TRBJ1-5; no reliable D call. CDR1 LNHDA and CDR2 SQIVND come from the germline V gene (reference sequence). The V gene lost 5 bases and the J gene lost 2 bases, with 10 bases spanning the gap. The CDR3 covers 14 residues. The CDR3, as DNA: TGTGCCAGTAGTGGGGTTGGGGGCAATCAGCCCCAGCATTTT. This encodes CASSGVGGNQPQHF.

V and J are TRBV6-5 and TRBJ1-1; 8 bases align to TRBD1. The CDR3 has 12 amino acids. The ends lost 5 bases at V and 7 bases at J; junction bases unmatched: 3. Germline lookup yields CDR1 MNHEY and CDR2 SVGAGI. CDR3 amino acids: CASSRGQGEAFF. The CDR3, as DNA: TGTGCCAGCAGTCGCGGACAGGGTGAAGCTTTCTTT.

V usage is TRBV14 and J usage is TRBJ2-2, with D maybe TRBD2 (6 bases). The germline V gene encodes CDR1 SGHDN and CDR2 FVKESK. CDR3 size: 16 residues. V was trimmed by 2 bases and J by 1 base, leaving 11 bases between them. For the CDR3, the DNA is TGTGCCAGCAGCCAAAGCGCGGGAATGAACACCGGGGAGCTGTTTTTT. Translating gives CASSQSAGMNTGELFF.

The rearrangement links TRBV19 to TRBJ2-7; D not certain. The V and J ends lost 2 bases and 0 bases respectively, with 11 bases between them. The germline gives CDR1 LNHDA, CDR2 SQIVND (reference sequence). CDR3 length: 15 amino acids. This chain's CDR3 is CASSISWLSSYEQYF. For the CDR3, the DNA is TGTGCCAGTAGTATAAGTTGGCTAAGCTCCTACGAGCAGTACTTC.

CDR3 sequence: CASSLRPIDTDTQYF. In nucleotides, the CDR3 is TGTGCCAGCAGCTTAAGGCCGATCGACACAGATACGCAGTATTTT. This chain uses TRBV7-2 with TRBJ2-3; D remains ambiguous. CDR3 size: 15 residues. Per germline, CDR1 SGHTA and CDR2 FQGNSA. V was pared by 2 bases and J by 2 bases, with 11 bases between.

The chain uses TRBV14 and TRBJ2-6, with D unresolved. This CDR3 has 14 residues. Between the trimmed V and J ends, which lost 8 bases and 2 bases, there was a span of 10 bases. Germline V gene lookup returns CDR1 SGHDN and CDR2 FVKESK. CDR3 nucleotide sequence: TGTGCCAGCTCCAATACGGCTGGGGCCAACGTCCTGACTTTC. Protein sequence: CASSNTAGANVLTF.

Worth noting for this clone: The conserved final phenylalanine or tryptophan is absent from the CDR3, which likely points to a read error. It is unclear where the CDR3 begins or ends on the DNA, so no DNA is shown, and the CDR3 is as TCRdb lists it. V and J are TRBV6-4 and TRBJ2-7; the table assigns TRBD2, which was not confirmed against the DNA. Termini included, the CDR3 measures 13 amino acids. Germline values: CDR1 MRHNA, CDR2 SNTAGT. The CDR3 loop reads CASSTGGAQPVWI.

The chain couples TRBV5-1 to TRBJ2-3; the match to TRBD1 covers 12 bases. J was trimmed by 4 bases and V by 4 bases; bases with no gene match: 7. The CDR3 loop spans 16 amino acids. Germline-derived CDR1 and CDR2 are SGHRS and YFSETQ. DNA for the CDR3: TGCGCCAGCAGCCCCCTGGGGACAGGGGGCGCAGATACGCAGTATTTT. This codes for CASSPLGTGGADTQYF.

The chain combines TRBV21-1 with TRBJ2-7. TRBV21-1 is annotated as a pseudogene. CDR3 length equals 13 residues. CDR3 loop: CASRPSQLWEQYF. The CDR3 coding sequence is TGTGCCAGCAGACCCAGCCAGCTCTGGGAGCAGTACTTC.

This chain connects TRBV9 to TRBJ1-5; 8 bases are a match to TRBD1. The CDR3 extends over 16 amino acids. The V segment lost 0 bases and the J segment 2 bases; nucleotides outside the gene matches: 4. Per germline, CDR1 SGDLS and CDR2 YYNGEE. This chain's CDR3 is CASSVGVGQGNQPQHF. The CDR3 region has the DNA TGTGCCAGCAGCGTAGGTGTGGGACAGGGCAATCAGCCCCAGCATTTT.

The CDR3 region is CATSRTRLIVGTSGRVVSVYEQYF. In DNA form, the CDR3 reads TGTGCCACCAGCCGAACTAGATTAATTGTGGGGACTAGCGGGAGAGTGGTTTCGGTCTACGAGCAGTACTTC. J is TRBJ2-7 and V is TRBV15, with 14 bases that match TRBD2. The CDR3 length is 24 residues. Per the germline V gene, CDR1 is LNHNV and CDR2 is YYDKDF (reference sequence). V was pared by 5 bases and J by 3 bases, with 30 bases of the junction left unmatched.

The rearrangement links TRBV5-1 to TRBJ2-2; 9 positions match TRBD1. V trimming: 5 bases; J trimming: 5 bases; junction bases outside the gene matches: 10. The CDR3 covers 16 residues. Germline lookup yields CDR1 SGHRS and CDR2 YFSETQ. DNA of the CDR3: TGCGCCAGCAGAAAACCGGGACAGGGAGGAACCGGGGAGCTGTTTTTT. Translated, it gives CASRKPGQGGTGELFF.

This rearrangement joins TRBV2 to TRBJ2-7; D is undetermined. CDR3 length: 13 residues. The germline V gene encodes CDR1 SNHLY and CDR2 FYNNEI. V shed 2 bases and J shed 3 bases, with 8 bases lying between them. This CDR3 is CASSEPYYYEQYF. The DNA of the CDR3 is TGTGCCAGCAGTGAACCCTACTACTACGAGCAGTACTTC.

The chain recombines TRBV29-1 with TRBJ1-2; D is uncertain. The CDR3 is made up of 12 amino acids. V lost 6 bases and J lost 6, with 14 bases in between. Germline CDR1 SQVTM, CDR2 ANQGSEA. The CDR3 nucleotides are TGCAGCGTCCAGAGAAGGGCTAATGGCTACACCTTC. Translating it yields CSVQRRANGYTF. The full variable domain, rest sourced from reference TRBV29-1 and TRBJ1-2, is SAVISQKPSRDICQRGTSLTIQCQVDSQVTMMFWYRQQPGQSLTLIATANQGSEATYESGFVIDKFPISRPNLTFSTLTVSNMSPEDSSIYLCSVQRRANGYTFGSGTRLTVV.

J is TRBJ1-3 and V is TRBV2, with a possible D match to TRBD1 (6 bases). The CDR3 is 15 amino acids. Germline-derived CDR1 and CDR2 are SNHLY and FYNNEI. The germline V and J ends were trimmed by 2 bases and 1 base, with 9 bases remaining between them. The CDR3 is CASSEMGASGNTIYF. CDR3 sequence (DNA): TGTGCCAGCAGTGAAATGGGGGCTTCTGGAAACACCATATATTTT.

The count of this clone is one. The chain combines TRBV10-2 with TRBJ2-1, with 8 bases identical to TRBD2. The J segment lost 2 bases and the V segment lost 4 bases, leaving 1 base of the junction unmatched. The germline CDR1 and CDR2 sequences are WSHSY and SAAADI. The CDR3 runs to 14 residues. The CDR3 spells CASSGGGTYNEQFF. In nucleotides, the CDR3 is TGCGCCAGCAGTGGCGGGGGGACCTACAATGAGCAGTTCTTC.

This chain joins TRBV14 and TRBJ2-3; D remains ambiguous. The CDR3 extends over 12 amino acids. Per the germline V gene, CDR1 is SGHDN and CDR2 is FVKESK. V gave up 5 bases and J gave up 7 bases, with 10 bases separating them. The CDR3 DNA reads as TGTGCCAGCAGCTACAATCCTAATACGCAGTATTTT. Protein sequence: CASSYNPNTQYF.

The V gene is TRBV9, the J gene TRBJ2-5; 8 bases are a match to TRBD1. V lost 4 bases, J lost 3 bases, and 8 bases stayed unmatched. The CDR3 consists of 15 residues. Per the germline V gene, CDR1 is SGDLS and CDR2 is YYNGEE. CDR3: CASSKRTGSKETQYF. The CDR3, as DNA: TGTGCCAGCAGCAAGCGGACAGGGTCTAAAGAGACCCAGTACTTC.

The chain uses TRBV18 and TRBJ2-1; no definite D call. The CDR3 contains 15 residues. Trimming took off 5 bases at V and 6 bases at J, with 17 bases between the two ends. The germline V gene has CDR1 KGHSH and CDR2 LQKENI. CDR3 nucleotides: TGTGCCAGCTCAACGGCCGCCATAAAGGGCAATGAGCAGTTCTTC. Translation gives CASSTAAIKGNEQFF.

In DNA, the CDR3 is TGCAGCGTTGAAGATTCATTGGGTTACGAGCAGTACTTC. This encodes CSVEDSLGYEQYF. V is TRBV29-1 and J is TRBJ2-5; D is uncertain. The J call may be mistaken, given a closer DNA end match to TRBJ2-7. Germline V CDR1 and CDR2: SQVTM, ANQGSEA. The CDR3 is 13 amino acids.